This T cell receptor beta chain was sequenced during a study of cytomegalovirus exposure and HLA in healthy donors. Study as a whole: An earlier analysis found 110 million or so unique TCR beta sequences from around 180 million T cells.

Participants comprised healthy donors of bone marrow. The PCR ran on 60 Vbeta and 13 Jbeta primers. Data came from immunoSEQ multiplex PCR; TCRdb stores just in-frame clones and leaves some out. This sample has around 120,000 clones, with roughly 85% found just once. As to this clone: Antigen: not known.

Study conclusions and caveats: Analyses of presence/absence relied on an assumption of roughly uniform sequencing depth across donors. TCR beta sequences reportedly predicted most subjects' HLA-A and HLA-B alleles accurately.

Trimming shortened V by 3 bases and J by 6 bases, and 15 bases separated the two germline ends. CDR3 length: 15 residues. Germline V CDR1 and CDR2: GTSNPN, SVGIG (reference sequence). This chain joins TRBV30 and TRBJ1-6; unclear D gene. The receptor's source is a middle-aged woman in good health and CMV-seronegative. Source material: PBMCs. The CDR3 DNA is TGTGCCTGGAGAAAGGTTGAGGTTTTTAATTCACCCCTCCACTTT. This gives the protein CAWRKVEVFNSPLHF.